These 13 T cell receptor beta chains came from one sample sequenced in a study of T cell responses to AZD1222 COVID-19 vaccine. Assay: immunoSEQ multiplex PCR; the TCRdb copy retains only in-frame clones and omits some. Counted here are 95,000 to 110,000 clones, roughly 86% occurring once; the ten biggest clones make up approximately 3%. This specimen consisted of peripheral blood, obtained 28 days after the second dose of the MenACWY control vaccine. The origin of the receptors is an adult who received the MenACWY meningococcal vaccine as a control.

This clone has just a few counts. CDR3 protein: CASSFRGFGNTIYF. The CDR3 DNA is TGTGCCAGCAGTTTTCGGGGGTTCGGAAACACCATATATTTT. The V and J genes are TRBV28 and TRBJ1-3; possible D gene TRBD1, 5 bases. This CDR3 region has 14 residues. The germline V gene encodes CDR1 MDHEN and CDR2 SYDVKM. The V and J ends lost 3 bases and 4 bases respectively, with 10 bases between them.

The chain couples TRBV4-2 to TRBJ2-7; D perhaps matches TRBD1 (6 bases). The length of the CDR3 is 17 residues. Trimming took off 2 bases at V and 2 bases at J, with 19 bases between the two ends. Germline loops: CDR1 LGHNA, CDR2 YNFKEQ. CDR3: CASSQPLHREGTYEQYF. For the CDR3, the DNA is TGTGCCAGCAGCCAACCCCTGCACAGGGAAGGTACCTACGAGCAGTACTTC.

This clone was seen only once. The chain is built from TRBV27 and TRBJ2-7; weak D call: TRBD1 (6 bases). Germline CDR1 MNHEY, CDR2 SMNVEV (reference sequence). The CDR3 consists of 15 residues. The V gene lost 5 bases and the J gene lost 4 bases, with 18 bases spanning the gap. DNA of the CDR3: TGTGCCAGCAGTCGACAGGCGCCCGGCGTTTACGAGCAGTACTTC. As protein: CASSRQAPGVYEQYF.

V and J are TRBV28 and TRBJ2-7; 11 positions match TRBD1. Germline lookup yields CDR1 MDHEN and CDR2 SYDVKM. The CDR3 totals 15 residues. Trimming at V came to 11 bases and at J to 4 bases, leaving 13 bases not matched to a gene. The CDR3 is CAALGQGAPRYEQYF. In nucleotides, the CDR3 is TGTGCCGCCCTCGGACAGGGGGCGCCGAGGTACGAGCAGTACTTC.

V and J are TRBV29-1 and TRBJ2-2; D is possibly TRBD1 (6 bases). Trimming cost V 7 bases and J 1 base, with 13 bases left between them. CDR1 SQVTM and CDR2 ANQGSEA come from the germline V gene. This CDR3 has 14 amino acids. The CDR3 reads CSALQGWNTGELFF. The DNA for the CDR3 is TGCAGCGCATTACAGGGCTGGAACACCGGGGAGCTGTTTTTT.

The chain uses TRBV9 and TRBJ1-2, with D unclear. The CDR3 is 13 residues long. Germline V CDR1 and CDR2: SGDLS, YYNGEE. The ends were cut back, 0 bases at V and 8 bases at J, with 11 bases in the middle. The CDR3 nucleotides are TGTGCCAGCAGCGTAGGTGGGGTTCAGGGCTACACCTTC. It yields the protein CASSVGGVQGYTF.

This rearrangement joins TRBV6-2 or TRBV6-3 to TRBJ1-2; D not resolved. Trimming shortened V by 1 base and J by 4 bases, and 13 bases separated the two germline ends. Germline loops: CDR1 MNHEY, CDR2 SVGEGT. The CDR3 sequence is 15 residues long. The CDR3 DNA reads as TGTGCCAGCAGTTACTATAGGCAGAGGACCTATGGCTACACCTTC. This gives the protein CASSYYRQRTYGYTF.

The gene calls are TRBV6-1 and TRBJ1-2; 9 bases agree with TRBD1. Germline lookup yields CDR1 MNHNS and CDR2 SASEGT. CDR3 size: 17 residues. J lost 4 bases, V lost 2 bases, and 11 bases had no gene match. CDR3 residues: CASSEFTGGARSYGYTF. Here the CDR3 DNA reads TGTGCCAGCAGTGAATTCACAGGGGGCGCCCGGAGCTATGGCTACACCTTC.

V is TRBV2 and J is TRBJ1-5; the D is unclear. Germline-derived CDR1 and CDR2 are SNHLY and FYNNEI. This CDR3 has 15 amino acids. The V end lost 2 bases, the J end lost 0 bases, and 8 bases lay between the germline ends. The CDR3 coding sequence is TGTGCCAGCAGTGAACAGACACTTAGCAATCAGCCCCAGCATTTT. This gives the protein CASSEQTLSNQPQHF.

This chain's CDR3 is CASSLESYEQYF. The CDR3 DNA follows: TGTGCCAGCAGCTTGGAAAGCTACGAGCAGTACTTC. The chain combines TRBV5-6 with TRBJ2-7; D call uncertain. Germline V lookup: CDR1 SGHDT, CDR2 YYEEEE. The length of the CDR3 is 12 residues. V was trimmed by 0 bases and J by 3 bases, leaving 4 bases between them. The full variable domain, its missing parts supplied by reference TRBV5-6 and TRBJ2-7, is DAGVTQSPTHLIKTRGQQVTLRCSPKSGHDTVSWYQQALGQGPQFIFQYYEEEERQRGNFPDRFSGHQFPNYSSELNVNALLLGDSALYLCASSLESYEQYFGPGTRLTVT.

The chain is built from TRBV29-1 and TRBJ1-5; D uncertain. The CDR3 is 13 amino acids. V was pared by 4 bases and J by 2 bases, with 9 bases between. The germline V gene has CDR1 SQVTM and CDR2 ANQGSEA. CDR3 nucleotide sequence: TGCAGCGTTGCCGGGGAGGGCAATCAGCCCCAGCATTTT. Its translation is CSVAGEGNQPQHF.

The rearrangement joins TRBV5-5 to TRBJ2-5; D gene ambiguous. V lost 2 bases, J lost 7 bases, and 12 bases lay in between. CDR1 and CDR2 from the germline V gene are SGHKS and YYEKEE (reference sequence). The CDR3 runs 13 residues. CDR3 DNA: TGTGCCAGCAGCTTTCGAGAGGATTTGACCCAGTACTTC. Its protein product is CASSFREDLTQYF.

The chain uses TRBV7-9 and TRBJ2-3; TRBD2 matches 8 bases. The germline CDR1 and CDR2 sequences are SEHNR and FQNEAQ (reference sequence). The V segment lost 6 bases and the J segment 3 bases; nucleotides outside the gene matches: 5. There are 14 residues in the CDR3. The CDR3 spells CASRTGGPTDTQYF. The CDR3 DNA is TGTGCCAGCAGAACGGGGGGGCCTACAGATACGCAGTATTTT.